This T cell receptor beta chain came from a study of T cell responses to AZD1222 COVID-19 vaccine. Looking at the study overall: Analysis merged second doses at about 4 or about 12 weeks.

Produced via immunoSEQ multiplex PCR; TCRdb's table is partial and in-frame only. Here the sample spans around 200,000 clones, 88% being singletons. With regard to this clone: Its antigen is unknown.

Study results and caveats: Spike-specific TCR breadth and depth both grew after two AZD1222 doses.

The CDR3 contains 14 residues. Deletions cut 5 bases from V and 2 bases from J, with 12 bases between. Germline values: CDR1 MNHEY, CDR2 SMNVEV (reference sequence). Material: peripheral blood, obtained on day 0 of AZD1222 vaccination. The gene calls are TRBV27 and TRBJ1-1; tentative D call: TRBD1 (5 bases). This sequence originates from an adult in good health. The CDR3 spells CASSRGVFNTEAFF. The CDR3 bases are TGTGCCAGCAGTCGAGGGGTATTCAACACTGAAGCTTTCTTT.